These T cell receptor beta chains were read from a single sample in a study of blood T cell repertoires in COVID-19. The repertoire was sequenced with immunoSEQ multiplex PCR; TCRdb's copy has only in-frame clones and lacks some. The table has more than 95,000 clones, more than 75% seen once. Sequencing was done on a sample of peripheral blood. The source of these receptors is a man in his fifties with acute or convalescent COVID-19. Both conserved end residues are part of each CDR3. D genes are given only for firm matches. Not all rows give a size; the values are once, few, many and, for expanded clones, a class.

d_gene: TRBD2
v_gene: TRBV5-1
abundance: .
j_gene: TRBJ2-1
CDR3nt: TGCGCCAGCAGGGGGGGGAGACTAGTCCCCAAGCAGTTCTTC
CDR3aa: CASRGGRLVPKQFF

d_gene: TRBD2
v_gene: TRBV19
abundance: .
j_gene: TRBJ2-3
CDR3nt: TGTGCCAGTAGTTATAGGGTGGCTAGCGGCAATACGCAGTATTTT
CDR3aa: CASSYRVASGNTQYF

d_gene: TRBD1
v_gene: TRBV3-1/TRBV3-2
abundance: .
j_gene: TRBJ2-7
CDR3nt: TGTGCCAGCAGCCGTCGACAGGGTATCTCCTCCGAGCAGTACTTC
CDR3aa: CASSRRQGISSEQYF

d_gene: TRBD2
v_gene: TRBV18
abundance: .
j_gene: TRBJ2-3
CDR3nt: TGTGCCAGCTCACAGCGGGAGGGCCTGAAAGATACGCAGTATTTT
CDR3aa: CASSQREGLKDTQYF

d_gene: .
v_gene: TRBV24-1
abundance: .
j_gene: TRBJ2-5
CDR3nt: TGTGCCACCAGTCGGGGGGAGACCCAGTACTTC
CDR3aa: CATSRGETQYF

d_gene: .
v_gene: TRBV7-9
abundance: once
j_gene: TRBJ2-5
CDR3nt: TGTGCCAGCAGCTCCAGCAGGGTTGAGGAGACCCAGTACTTC
CDR3aa: CASSSSRVEETQYF

d_gene: .
v_gene: TRBV3-1/TRBV3-2
abundance: .
j_gene: TRBJ1-4
CDR3nt: TGTGCCAGCAGCCCCCTGGGCAGGCCAAATGAAAAACTGTTTTTT
CDR3aa: CASSPLGRPNEKLFF

d_gene: .
v_gene: TRBV3-1/TRBV3-2
abundance: .
j_gene: TRBJ2-3
CDR3nt: TGTGCCAGCAGCTCTCCCGGGGGGCTCACAGATACGCAGTATTTT
CDR3aa: CASSSPGGLTDTQYF

d_gene: .
v_gene: TRBV10-3
abundance: .
j_gene: TRBJ2-3
CDR3nt: TGTGCCATCGGCCGGGAGCCAGATACGCAGTATTTT
CDR3aa: CAIGREPDTQYF

d_gene: .
v_gene: TRBV5-4
abundance: .
j_gene: TRBJ1-3
CDR3nt: TGTGCCAGCAGACGGGACACTGGAAACACCATATATTTT
CDR3aa: CASRRDTGNTIYF

d_gene: .
v_gene: TRBV5-6
abundance: once
j_gene: TRBJ1-5
CDR3nt: TGTGCCAGCAGCTTCCGGTCTGCCAGCAATCAGCCCCAGCATTTT
CDR3aa: CASSFRSASNQPQHF

d_gene: TRBD1
v_gene: TRBV10-3
abundance: .
j_gene: TRBJ1-1
CDR3nt: TGTGCCATCAGTGGATGGGGACAGGGGGCGGAAGCTTTCTTT
CDR3aa: CAISGWGQGAEAFF

d_gene: TRBD1
v_gene: TRBV5-4
abundance: .
j_gene: TRBJ1-5
CDR3nt: TGTGCCAGCACCCGGAGGGGACAGGGTCGCCAGCCCCAGCATTTT
CDR3aa: CASTRRGQGRQPQHF

d_gene: .
v_gene: TRBV4-1
abundance: .
j_gene: TRBJ2-1
CDR3nt: TGCGCCAGCAGCCAAGTGCAGGGGCCGAGCTCCTACAATGAGCAGTTCTTC
CDR3aa: CASSQVQGPSSYNEQFF

d_gene: .
v_gene: TRBV9
abundance: .
j_gene: TRBJ2-7
CDR3nt: TGTGCCAGCAGCGTAGATCCACAGGCTACCTACGAGCAGTACTTC
CDR3aa: CASSVDPQATYEQYF

d_gene: TRBD2
v_gene: TRBV5-1
abundance: .
j_gene: TRBJ2-5
CDR3nt: TGCGCCAGCAGCTTGAGCGTCGGGGGGGAAGAGACCCAGTACTTC
CDR3aa: CASSLSVGGEETQYF

d_gene: .
v_gene: TRBV28
abundance: .
j_gene: TRBJ2-1
CDR3nt: TGTGCCAGCAGTGAGGATAACAATGAGCAGTTCTTC
CDR3aa: CASSEDNNEQFF

d_gene: TRBD1
v_gene: TRBV11-2
abundance: .
j_gene: TRBJ1-1
CDR3nt: TGTGCCAGCAGCCTATGGGACAGGGGAAGAAACACTGAAGCTTTCTTT
CDR3aa: CASSLWDRGRNTEAFF

d_gene: .
v_gene: TRBV9
abundance: .
j_gene: TRBJ2-7
CDR3nt: TGTGCCAGCAGCGTAGCCATGACTGGAACCTACGAGCAGTACTTC
CDR3aa: CASSVAMTGTYEQYF

d_gene: TRBD1
v_gene: TRBV10-3
abundance: few
j_gene: TRBJ2-4
CDR3nt: TGTGCCATAGGGACAGGAGAAGCCAAAAACATTCAGTACTTC
CDR3aa: CAIGTGEAKNIQYF

d_gene: TRBD2
v_gene: TRBV29-1
abundance: .
j_gene: TRBJ2-7
CDR3nt: TGCAGCGTTGAGAGTGGACTAGCGGGGAACTACGAGCAGTACTTC
CDR3aa: CSVESGLAGNYEQYF

d_gene: .
v_gene: TRBV7-9
abundance: .
j_gene: TRBJ1-2
CDR3nt: TGTGCCAGCAGCTCGCGAGCCCAGGGAAGCTATGGCTACACCTTC
CDR3aa: CASSSRAQGSYGYTF

d_gene: .
v_gene: TRBV9
abundance: .
j_gene: TRBJ2-5
CDR3nt: TGTGCCAGCAGCATCTCCGGGACTGCACAAGAGACCCAGTACTTC
CDR3aa: CASSISGTAQETQYF

d_gene: .
v_gene: TRBV7-9
abundance: .
j_gene: TRBJ2-7
CDR3nt: TGTGCCAGCAGCTTAAATTCTGGACTTCAGCAGTACTTC
CDR3aa: CASSLNSGLQQYF

d_gene: .
v_gene: TRBV11-2
abundance: .
j_gene: TRBJ2-5
CDR3nt: TGTGCCACCGGGCAGGCAGGGCCGCAGGGAGAGACCCAGTACTTC
CDR3aa: CATGQAGPQGETQYF

d_gene: TRBD2
v_gene: TRBV6-5
abundance: .
j_gene: TRBJ2-2
CDR3nt: TGTGCCGCTAGGGGGAGCGGGAGCAACGGGGAGCTGTTTTTT
CDR3aa: CAARGSGSNGELFF

d_gene: .
v_gene: TRBV4-2
abundance: .
j_gene: TRBJ1-5
CDR3nt: TGTGCCAGCAGCCAAGATAGGGCACAGGGCAATCAGCCCCAGCATTTT
CDR3aa: CASSQDRAQGNQPQHF

d_gene: .
v_gene: TRBV6-2/TRBV6-3
abundance: .
j_gene: TRBJ1-1
CDR3nt: TGTGCCAGCAGTTATTCCATGAACACTGAAGCTTTCTTT
CDR3aa: CASSYSMNTEAFF

d_gene: .
v_gene: TRBV2
abundance: .
j_gene: TRBJ2-1
CDR3nt: TGTGCCAGCAGTGCGGAGGGCATCAATGAGCAGTTCTTC
CDR3aa: CASSAEGINEQFF

d_gene: TRBD2
v_gene: TRBV4-1
abundance: .
j_gene: TRBJ2-7
CDR3nt: TGCGCCAGCAGCCCTCTAGCGGGAGGAGTCAACGAGCAGTACTTC
CDR3aa: CASSPLAGGVNEQYF

d_gene: TRBD1
v_gene: TRBV5-1
abundance: .
j_gene: TRBJ1-6
CDR3nt: TGCGCCAGCAGCTCCACCGGGACAGGGGTTAATTCACCCCTCCACTTT
CDR3aa: CASSSTGTGVNSPLHF

d_gene: .
v_gene: TRBV11-3
abundance: once
j_gene: TRBJ2-1
CDR3nt: TGTGCCAGCAGCTCCTTATCCAATGAGCAGTTCTTC
CDR3aa: CASSSLSNEQFF

d_gene: .
v_gene: TRBV13
abundance: few
j_gene: TRBJ1-1
CDR3nt: TGTGCCAGCAGCGGGATGGGGCGCACTGAAGCTTTCTTT
CDR3aa: CASSGMGRTEAFF